Below, 24 T cell receptor beta chains from the same sample are listed, as sequenced in a study of T cell changes during pregnancy in multiple sclerosis. TCRdb's copy holds only in-frame clones and misses some; the assay was immunoSEQ multiplex PCR. This table has about 64,000 clones, 90% appearing once. Sample: peripheral blood, taken in the third trimester of pregnancy. The receptors come from a female donor in good health, enrolled as a control in a pregnancy study.

The V gene is TRBV15, the J gene TRBJ2-5; 9 nucleotides align to TRBD1. This CDR3 is built from 14 residues. Per germline, CDR1 LNHNV and CDR2 YYDKDF (reference sequence). The J segment lost 2 bases and the V segment lost 4 bases, leaving 2 bases of the junction unmatched. The CDR3 DNA reads as TGTGCCACCAGCATCGGGACAGGGCAAGAGACCCAGTACTTC. Residues: CATSIGTGQETQYF.

The chain couples TRBV14 to TRBJ1-1, with TRBD1 matching over 10 bases. Germline lookup yields CDR1 SGHDN and CDR2 FVKESK. The CDR3 loop spans 14 amino acids. V dropped 4 bases and J dropped 6; count of bases not matched to a gene: 5. The CDR3, as DNA: TGTGCCAGCAGCCGGGACAGGGGCACCCCTGAAGCTTTCTTT. Translating it yields CASSRDRGTPEAFF.

The chain links TRBV4-2 to TRBJ2-7; 8 positions match TRBD2. Germline assignment: CDR1 LGHNA and CDR2 YNFKEQ. Trimming cost V 1 base and J 3 bases; bases outside gene matches: 8. The CDR3 spans 16 residues. The DNA for the CDR3 is TGTGCCAGCAGCCAAGGCTTCACTAGCGGAGTCTACGAGCAGTACTTC. Its translation is CASSQGFTSGVYEQYF.

J is TRBJ2-1 and V is TRBV28; maybe TRBD1 (6 bases). The CDR3 runs 11 residues. Germline lookup yields CDR1 MDHEN and CDR2 SYDVKM. V lost 8 bases to trimming and J lost 10 bases, with 12 bases between them. CDR3 bases: TGTGCCAGCTTACAGGGATGGGAGCAGTTCTTC. Residues: CASLQGWEQFF.

The chain links TRBV7-9 to TRBJ2-2; D may be TRBD2 (5 bases). This CDR3 comprises 16 residues. V lost 4 bases, J lost 5 bases, and 17 bases lay in between. From germline, CDR1 is SEHNR and CDR2 FQNEAQ (reference sequence). The CDR3 region is CASSSPGISRTGELFF. CDR3 nucleotides: TGTGCCAGCAGCTCCCCCGGGATCAGTCGGACCGGGGAGCTGTTTTTT.

The chain recombines TRBV4-2 with TRBJ2-1, with D tentatively TRBD2 (5 bases). CDR3 size: 17 residues. Germline V gene sequence: CDR1 LGHNA, CDR2 YNFKEQ. Trimming stripped 0 bases from V and 1 base from J, with 13 bases between. The CDR3, as DNA: TGTGCCAGCAGCCAAGATGGCGGAGGCCAATCCTACAATGAGCAGTTCTTC. It translates to CASSQDGGGQSYNEQFF.

The rearrangement uses TRBV27 and TRBJ1-1, with D uncertain. V was trimmed by 5 bases and J by 1 base, leaving 8 bases between them. Germline V lookup: CDR1 MNHEY, CDR2 SMNVEV (reference sequence). There are 13 residues in the CDR3. CDR3 sequence (DNA): TGTGCCAGCAGTAACAGAAAGAACACTGAAGCTTTCTTT. This sequence encodes CASSNRKNTEAFF.

With regard to this clone: Germline is not matched at one junction end, which may reflect a read error. V and J are TRBV11-3 and TRBJ1-1; the match to TRBD1 covers 9 bases. The CDR3 spans 15 residues. Germline assignment: CDR1 SGHNT and CDR2 YENEEA. CDR3 loop: CASRLGGTGFSEAFF. As DNA, the CDR3 is TGTGCCAGCAGATTAGGCGGGACAGGGTTCTCTGAAGCTTTCTTT.

The V and J genes are TRBV7-9 and TRBJ2-5, with D tentatively TRBD1 (5 bases). Germline-derived CDR1 and CDR2 are SEHNR and FQNEAQ (reference sequence). Trimming removed 5 bases from V and 5 bases from J, with 12 bases in between. The CDR3 sequence is 13 residues long. The CDR3 region is CASSLGALETQYF. As DNA, the CDR3 is TGTGCCAGCAGCCTAGGGGCCTTGGAGACCCAGTACTTC.

V and J are TRBV9 and TRBJ1-5; D remains ambiguous. Trimming removed 0 bases at V and 2 bases at J, with 6 bases between. The CDR3 has 14 amino acids. Germline V gives CDR1 SGDLS, CDR2 YYNGEE. Here the CDR3 reads CASSVAGGNQPQHF. The CDR3 nucleotides are TGTGCCAGCAGCGTAGCAGGCGGCAATCAGCCCCAGCATTTT.

V is TRBV7-7 and J is TRBJ2-1; 11 bases line up with TRBD2. Germline V lookup: CDR1 SSHAT, CDR2 FNYEAQ (reference sequence). CDR3 length: 16 amino acids. V trimming: 5 bases; J trimming: 1 base; junction bases outside the gene matches: 4. CDR3: CASSPGLAVSYNEQFF. CDR3 nucleotide sequence: TGTGCCAGCAGCCCGGGACTAGCGGTGTCCTACAATGAGCAGTTCTTC. Variable domain in full (rest from reference TRBV7-7 and TRBJ2-1): GAGVSQSPRYKVTKRGQDVTLRCDPISSHATLYWYQQALGQGPEFLTYFNYEAQPDKSGLPSDRFSAERPEGSISTLTIQRTEQRDSAMYRCASSPGLAVSYNEQFFGPGTRLTVL.

J is TRBJ1-2 and V is TRBV27; weak D call: TRBD1 (5 bases). Trimming removed 0 bases from V and 3 bases from J, with 5 bases in between. Germline values: CDR1 MNHEY, CDR2 SMNVEV (reference sequence). This CDR3 has 13 residues. CDR3 nucleotide sequence: TGTGCCAGCAGTTTATCCAGGGACTATGGCTACACCTTC. Residues: CASSLSRDYGYTF.

This chain links TRBV5-1 with TRBJ2-5, with a possible D match to TRBD2 (6 bases). CDR3 length: 13 residues. The germline gives CDR1 SGHRS, CDR2 YFSETQ. Trimming cost V 6 bases and J 3 bases, with 12 bases left between them. For the CDR3, the DNA is TGCGCCAGCACCACCGGGAGAGAAGAGACCCAGTACTTC. It specifies CASTTGREETQYF.

V gene TRBV7-6 combines with J gene TRBJ2-6; D remains unclear. Germline V gene lookup returns CDR1 SGHVS and CDR2 FNYEAQ. The length of the CDR3 is 14 residues. Trimming stripped 8 bases from V and 2 bases from J, with 10 bases between. In DNA form, the CDR3 reads TGTGCCAGCGGTAACCAGGCTGGGGCCAACGTCCTGACTTTC. Its protein is CASGNQAGANVLTF.

This chain links TRBV7-2 with TRBJ1-1, with D possibly matching TRBD1 (5 bases). Trimming cost V 4 bases and J 5 bases, with 14 bases left between them. Germline assignment: CDR1 SGHTA and CDR2 FQGNSA. This CDR3 spans 14 amino acids. In DNA, the CDR3 is TGTGCCAGCAGCTCCCCGCCGGGGGGGACTGAAGCTTTCTTT. This encodes CASSSPPGGTEAFF.

The chain has TRBV29-1 and TRBJ2-6, with 12 bases fitting TRBD1. Per the germline V gene, CDR1 is SQVTM and CDR2 is ANQGSEA. The CDR3 is made up of 17 amino acids. The trim removed 2 bases at V and 2 bases at J, leaving 4 bases unmatched. CDR3 sequence (DNA): TGCAGCGTTGAATTCCGGGACAGGGGGCCTGGGGCCAACGTCCTGACTTTC. Its translation: CSVEFRDRGPGANVLTF.

This clone appeared a single time. The J gene is TRBJ2-2, the V gene TRBV6-5; TRBD1 matches at 8 bases. The CDR3 length is 12 residues. The V gene's germline CDR1 is MNHEY and CDR2 SVGAGI. The trim removed 4 bases at V and 9 bases at J, leaving 1 base unmatched. CDR3 loop: CASSWTGRELFF. CDR3 nucleotides: TGTGCCAGCAGTTGGACAGGGCGGGAGCTGTTTTTT.

The chain uses TRBV18 and TRBJ2-3; D remains ambiguous. V was shortened by 3 bases and J by 1 base, with 11 bases between the two germline ends. Germline CDR1 and CDR2: KGHSH and LQKENI. CDR3 length: 15 residues. Written as DNA, the CDR3 is TGTGCCAGCTCACCTAGTGGAGTTGGCACAGATACGCAGTATTTT. Protein sequence: CASSPSGVGTDTQYF. Drawing the rest from reference TRBV18 and TRBJ2-3, the complete variable domain is NAGVMQNPRHLVRRRGQEARLRCSPMKGHSHVYWYRQLPEEGLKFMVYLQKENIIDESGMPKERFSAEFPKEGPSILRIQQVVRGDSAAYFCASSPSGVGTDTQYFGPGTRLTVL.

V and J are TRBV19 and TRBJ2-3; TRBD1 is a possible D gene (6 bases). This CDR3 is 16 amino acids long. Trimming removed 5 bases from V and 2 bases from J, with 17 bases in between. The V gene's germline CDR1 is LNHDA and CDR2 SQIVND (reference sequence). As DNA, the CDR3 is TGTGCCAGTAGTCCTCTGGTGGGGGCCTTCACAGATACGCAGTATTTT. It specifies CASSPLVGAFTDTQYF.

This clone has only one observation. This chain joins TRBV7-2 and TRBJ1-3; D perhaps matches TRBD1 (5 bases). V lost 5 bases and J lost 4, with 12 bases in between. CDR1 SGHTA and CDR2 FQGNSA come from the germline V gene. There are 14 residues in the CDR3. CDR3 nucleotides: TGTGCCAGCAGCCTTGGGACTGGGGGAAACACCATATATTTT. Translation gives CASSLGTGGNTIYF. The variable domain in full, completed from reference TRBV7-2 and TRBJ1-3, reads GAGVSQSPSNKVTEKGKDVELRCDPISGHTALYWYRQSLGQGLEFLIYFQGNSAPDKSGLPSDRFSAERTGGSVSTLTIQRTQQEDSAVYLCASSLGTGGNTIYFGEGSWLTVV.

The chain employs TRBV2 and TRBJ2-5; possible D gene TRBD2, 7 bases. V was cut by 5 bases and J by 5 bases, with 15 bases left in between. The germline CDR1 and CDR2 sequences are SNHLY and FYNNEI. This CDR3 is 14 amino acids long. CDR3 in amino acids: CASSIGGPAETQYF. The DNA of the CDR3 is TGTGCCAGCAGTATCGGGGGGCCCGCGGAGACCCAGTACTTC.

The CDR3 loop reads CASSYAGGSYEQYF. The CDR3 bases are TGTGCCAGCAGTTACGCGGGAGGGTCCTACGAGCAGTACTTC. The chain has TRBV6-6 and TRBJ2-7; 9 bases agree with TRBD2. The CDR3 extends over 14 amino acids. Germline V gene data show CDR1 as MNHNY and CDR2 as SVGAGI (reference sequence). Unmatched junction bases numbered 0, after V lost 2 bases and J lost 1 base.

About this clone itself: Its ends do not fully match the called genes, so a read error is possible. The CDR3 DNA reads TGCAACGTTGGCGGGGGTGGGGAAGGTGGCTACACCTTC. This translates into CNVGGGGEGGYTF. This chain connects TRBV29-1 to TRBJ1-2; TRBD1 might be the D (5 bases). This CDR3 comprises 13 residues. Germline V CDR1 and CDR2: SQVTM, ANQGSEA.

This chain links TRBV4-3 with TRBJ2-7; D may be TRBD2 (5 bases). Germline values: CDR1 LGHNA, CDR2 YSLEER. V was shortened by 2 bases and J by 1 base, with 12 bases between the two germline ends. This CDR3 comprises 15 residues. Here the CDR3 DNA reads TGCGCCAGCAGCCAAAGAAGGACTGATTCCTACGAGCAGTACTTC. Translation: CASSQRRTDSYEQYF.